This TCR beta chain was profiled in a study of metastatic and nonmetastatic thyroid tumors. Turning to the study itself: Patients with malignant and benign thyroid disease provided blood and tumor or nodule tissue, whose repertoires were compared. The study, taken as a whole, reports: Reported TCR beta diversity, measured in blood and tumor, was significantly higher for malignant thyroid tumors than for benign nodules.

There were no patients who had received any treatment before thyroid surgery. Per the original data handling: The authors used CDR3 differences across clinicopathological groups to build a distant-metastasis classifier for papillary thyroid cancer. With MiXCR, TCRdb reprocessed the PCR reads. For this entry, the V and J calls and clone size follow TCRdb and not the study's own pipeline. The sample has thousands of clones, approximately 31% seen once. This clone was counted at least ten times. Its antigen is unknown. Germline V gene lookup returns CDR1 MNHNS and CDR2 SASEGT. The CDR3 runs to 12 residues. The V gene lost 6 bases and the J gene lost 1 base, with 7 bases spanning the gap.

The clonotype originates from a female donor with papillary thyroid cancer or a benign thyroid nodule (not recorded which). Some clones in this sample may be carry-over from other donors' samples. The sequenced sample consisted of adjacent normal tissue. This chain connects TRBV6-1 to TRBJ2-7; TRBD1 might be the D (6 bases). CDR3 residues: CASSRGSYEQYF. The CDR3 nucleotides read TGTGCCAGCAGCAGGGGTTCCTACGAGCAGTACTTC.